The 11 T cell receptor beta chains reported below all come from one sample, sequenced in a study of blood T cells in healthy people across ages. Alongside a J-beta primer mix, a sample-barcoded 5' primer served in a second PCR lasting about 7 to 12 cycles. In TCRdb, the 5' RACE reads were re-called with MiXCR into one record per CDR3 protein. This table has under 1,000,000 distinct CDR3 sequences, 35% to 50% appearing once. Sequenced material: blood. The receptors were sampled from an elderly man in good health.

This clonotype came up a few times. The V call is TRBV5-1, the J call TRBJ1-6; a possible D gene is TRBD1 (6 bases). This CDR3 is built from 15 residues. V was clipped by 7 bases and J by 10 bases, with 21 bases between them. Germline assignment: CDR1 SGHRS and CDR2 YFSETQ. As DNA, the CDR3 is TGCGCCAGCTCTTCGACGGCAGGGGAGGCCTCACCCCTCCACTTT. Translating gives CASSSTAGEASPLHF.

On this clonotype: A read error may produce the germline difference seen at one junction end. The V gene is TRBV20-1, the J gene TRBJ1-5; D is uncertain. The germline CDR1 and CDR2 sequences are DFQATT and SNEGSKA (reference sequence). The length of the CDR3 is 14 residues. CDR3: CSAREGGINQPQLF. As DNA, the CDR3 is TGCAGTGCTAGAGAAGGAGGGATCAATCAGCCCCAGCTTTTT.

The chain combines TRBV20-1 with TRBJ2-7, with D maybe TRBD2 (6 bases). The CDR3 consists of 15 residues. Germline V lookup: CDR1 DFQATT, CDR2 SNEGSKA (reference sequence). V dropped 0 bases and J dropped 7 bases, with 19 bases sitting between them. This CDR3 reads CSARDARPAGHEQYF. CDR3 nucleotides: TGCAGTGCTAGAGATGCGAGACCAGCGGGTCATGAGCAGTACTTC.

Worth noting for this clonotype: Mismatch with germline at one junction end may stem from a read error. The chain combines TRBV5-1 with TRBJ1-1; maybe TRBD1 (5 bases). CDR3 length: 14 residues. The germline CDR1 and CDR2 sequences are SGHRS and YFSETQ. The chain's CDR3 is CASSVAGGYTEASF. As DNA, the CDR3 is TGCGCCAGCAGCGTGGCCGGGGGTTACACTGAAGCTTCCTTT. The entire variable domain, with the rest obtained from reference TRBV5-1 and TRBJ1-1, is as follows: KAGVTQTPRYLIKTRGQQVTLSCSPISGHRSVSWYQQTPGQGLQFLFEYFSETQRNKGNFPGRFSGRQFSNSRSEMNVSTLELGDSALYLCASSVAGGYTEASFGQGTRLTVV.

The chain combines TRBV28 with TRBJ2-3; 9 bases are shared with TRBD2. The CDR3 is 14 amino acids. The trim removed 3 bases at V and 5 bases at J, leaving 3 bases unmatched. Per germline, CDR1 MDHEN and CDR2 SYDVKM. The CDR3 DNA follows: TGTGCCAGCAGTTTGGCGGGAGGGTTAGATACGCAGTATTTT. Protein: CASSLAGGLDTQYF.

The chain recombines TRBV20-1 with TRBJ2-1, with 9 bases that match TRBD2. The CDR3 totals 17 residues. CDR1 and CDR2 (germline): DFQATT, SNEGSKA (reference sequence). J was trimmed by 6 bases and V by 5 bases; bases with no gene match: 17. The CDR3 sequence is CSAGPFGGRGSVNEQFF. CDR3 coding DNA: TGCAGTGCTGGGCCCTTCGGCGGGAGGGGTTCGGTCAATGAGCAGTTCTTC.

The V call is TRBV7-2, the J call TRBJ2-2, with TRBD2 identical over 11 bases. This CDR3 region has 15 residues. V shed 5 bases, J shed 6 bases, and the junction held 5 bases outside the gene matches. Germline-derived CDR1 and CDR2 are SGHTA and FQGNSA. CDR3: CASSTVAGGPGELFF. In nucleotides, the CDR3 is TGTGCCAGCAGCACCGTAGCGGGAGGGCCCGGGGAGCTGTTTTTT.

This clonotype was observed a handful of times. CDR3 nucleotides: TGTGCCAGCTCGGAGAATCTCAGCGGGGGAATTTACAATGAGCAGTTCTTC. It yields the protein CASSENLSGGIYNEQFF. The genes are TRBV27 and TRBJ2-1; 8 nucleotides line up with TRBD2. From germline, CDR1 is MNHEY and CDR2 SMNVEV (reference sequence). This CDR3 region has 17 residues. Trimming at V came to 8 bases and at J to 4 bases, leaving 16 bases not matched to a gene.

CDR3 bases: TGTGCCAGCACCCCAAAGGGTGAGGGGGCATGGGAGACCCAGTACTTC. This sequence encodes CASTPKGEGAWETQYF. The V call is TRBV2, the J call TRBJ2-5, with 7 nucleotides matching TRBD1. CDR1 and CDR2 from the germline V gene are SNHLY and FYNNEI. The junction had 16 bases not matched to a gene; V was cut back by 7 bases and J by 5 bases. The CDR3 extends over 16 amino acids.

The genes are TRBV7-9 and TRBJ1-3, with D unresolved. Germline values: CDR1 SEHNR, CDR2 FQNEAQ (reference sequence). V lost 5 bases and J lost 3, with 8 bases in between. There are 13 residues in the CDR3. CDR3 bases: TGTGCCAGCAGCCCTGGCCTTGGAAACACCATATATTTT. Its translation: CASSPGLGNTIYF.

V and J are TRBV6-2 or TRBV6-3 and TRBJ1-1; unclear D gene. Germline values: CDR1 MNHEY, CDR2 SVGEGT. Trimming took 5 bases from V and 3 from J, leaving 10 bases between them. The CDR3 covers 13 residues. The CDR3, as DNA: TGTGCCAGCAGTCCGTTGGGGTACACTGAAGCTTTCTTT. Its translation: CASSPLGYTEAFF.